This is a list of T cell receptor beta chains from one sample in a study of blood T cells in healthy people across ages. Each CDR3 protein gets one entry after TCRdb re-called the 5' RACE reads with MiXCR. Of 500,000 to 700,000 distinct CDR3 sequences in the sample, about 30% were seen once. The specimen was blood. Source of these receptors: a woman of 80 years or more in good health. The CDR3 runs from the conserved cysteine through the conserved F or W. Only part of the rows carry a size: once, few, many, or a class if the clone is expanded.

cdr3_length	clone_size	v_call	j_call	cdr3_aa
13	many	TRBV7-3	TRBJ2-1	CASSRGLYNEQFF
14	many	TRBV7-3	TRBJ2-5	CASSFETGQETQYF
14	-	TRBV20-1	TRBJ2-3	CSAVGQGYSDTQYF
15	-	TRBV9	TRBJ2-4	CASSHGVVAKNIQYF
12	once	TRBV28	TRBJ1-2	CASRGQSSGYTF
13	many	TRBV7-3	TRBJ2-3	CASSASSTDTQYF
15	-	TRBV3-1	TRBJ2-5	CASSQMGGIQETQYF
16	few	TRBV7-3	TRBJ2-3	CASSLTWGEGPDTQYF
13	many	TRBV5-4	TRBJ2-7	CASSLGGQNEQYF
17	few	TRBV7-8	TRBJ2-6	CASSLAGLISGANVLTF
15	-	TRBV7-6	TRBJ2-5	CASSKGLAGIETQYF
16	many	TRBV5-1	TRBJ2-7	CASSGGLAGGSYEQYF
16	-	TRBV5-1	TRBJ2-2	CASSLAVSTNTGELFF
15	many	TRBV6-1	TRBJ2-5	CASSETGQQAGTQYF
11	many	TRBV29-1	TRBJ2-3	CSGLGGDTQYF
16	-	TRBV6-5	-	CASSYEAGRPYNEQYF
12	-	TRBV11-2	TRBJ1-2	CASSLVGHGYTF
14	few	TRBV3-1	TRBJ1-5	CASSQGTGNQPQHF
14	many	TRBV6-1	TRBJ2-4	CASSERQGGNIQYF
16	many	TRBV5-6	TRBJ2-5	CASSLSNRRGVETQYF
15	many	TRBV9	TRBJ2-5	CASSVGNRADETQYF
15	-	TRBV5-6	TRBJ2-7	CANSLASGGPYEQYF
12	many	TRBV20-1	TRBJ1-2	CSARWTGESYTF
15	many	TRBV7-9	TRBJ1-4	CASSGGRAANEKLFF
13	many	TRBV12-3/TRBV12-4	TRBJ1-2	CASSRDGNYGYTF
13	many	TRBV20-1	TRBJ2-7	CSATRDRSPEQYF
13	many	TRBV10-3	TRBJ1-2	CAPPRQGKCGYTF
18	-	TRBV5-1	TRBJ2-3	CASSPDSGGAIIPDTQYF
14	many	TRBV7-6	TRBJ2-1	CASSSFAVKDEQFF
15	few	TRBV20-1	TRBJ2-7	CSARDQQGSSYEQYF
13	-	TRBV9	TRBJ2-3	CASSVISIDTQYF
12	once	TRBV7-2	-	CASSPPAPEQYF
18	many	TRBV7-6	TRBJ2-7	CASSLVTTGTGAEYEQYF
15	many	TRBV4-1	TRBJ2-1	CASSHGGGSYNEQFF
15	many	TRBV5-1	TRBJ1-2	CASSLGPGQGNGYTF
15	few	TRBV19	TRBJ2-2	CASSSGGRNTGELFF
16	-	TRBV6-5	TRBJ2-3	CASSRLAGGLGDTQYF
15	many	TRBV20-1	TRBJ2-5	CSANGGRGLDETQYF
13	many	TRBV7-6	TRBJ2-7	CASSSGEYYEQYF
13	-	TRBV6-1	TRBJ1-2	CASTHSNMFGYTF
11	many	TRBV24-1	TRBJ2-1	CATSDRDEQFF
13	many	TRBV7-7	TRBJ2-5	CASSSGREGTQYF